A single sample gave rise to the 20 T cell receptor beta chains below, sequenced in a study of blood T cell repertoires in COVID-19. Here immunoSEQ multiplex PCR was the method, and the copy in TCRdb shows in-frame clones only, minus some. Found here are around 300,000 clones, around 90% of them singletons; the top ten hold roughly 7.3%. Sequenced sample: peripheral blood. The receptors stem from a woman under 40 with COVID-19, enrolled during active disease.

V gene TRBV28 combines with J gene TRBJ2-7; perhaps TRBD2 as D (5 bases). Germline V gene sequence: CDR1 MDHEN, CDR2 SYDVKM. Trimming pared 1 base from V and 1 base from J, leaving 11 bases between. There are 15 residues in the CDR3. In DNA, the CDR3 is TGTGCCAGCAGTTTATATTCGGGAAATTCCTACGAGCAGTACTTC. It translates to CASSLYSGNSYEQYF.

V usage is TRBV6-5 and J usage is TRBJ2-2, with 11 bases fitting TRBD1. In germline, CDR1 is MNHEY, CDR2 SVGAGI. This CDR3 spans 15 amino acids. V shed 10 bases and J 4 bases; nucleotides not matched to a gene: 8. The CDR3 loop reads CAIQRTGGGTGELFF. The CDR3 DNA follows: TGTGCCATCCAAAGGACAGGGGGCGGCACCGGGGAGCTGTTTTTT.

The sample holds one count of this clone. J is TRBJ1-5 and V is TRBV7-2; D gene ambiguous. Germline assignment: CDR1 SGHTA and CDR2 FQGNSA. The CDR3 covers 15 residues. V was cut by 2 bases and J by 2 bases, with 10 bases left in between. The CDR3 DNA reads as TGTGCCAGCAGCTTATACGGGGTTGGCAATCAGCCCCAGCATTTT. Translation: CASSLYGVGNQPQHF.

The gene calls are TRBV7-9 and TRBJ2-5; TRBD1 agrees at 9 bases. The CDR3 totals 14 residues. Germline assignment: CDR1 SEHNR and CDR2 FQNEAQ (reference sequence). J was trimmed by 5 bases and V by 1 base; bases with no gene match: 2. For the CDR3, the DNA is TGTGCCAGCAGCTTAGACAGGGGGCAGGAGACCCAGTACTTC. It specifies CASSLDRGQETQYF.

The V gene is TRBV3-1 (or the pseudogene TRBV3-2), the J gene TRBJ2-1; 13 bases agree with TRBD2. CDR1 is LGHDT and CDR2 is YNNKEL in the germline V gene (reference sequence). The CDR3 length is 17 residues. Germline trimming cut 2 bases from V and 3 bases from J; bases unmatched to any gene: 4. CDR3 sequence (DNA): TGTGCCAGCAGCCAATTGACTAGCGGGAGGAGCTACAATGAGCAGTTCTTC. Translation: CASSQLTSGRSYNEQFF.

The rearrangement links TRBV5-5 to TRBJ2-3; TRBD2 agrees at 9 bases. The germline V gene has CDR1 SGHKS and CDR2 YYEKEE (reference sequence). V lost 2 bases and J lost 3; bases outside the gene matches: 1. This CDR3 contains 14 residues. CDR3 bases: TGTGCCAGCAGCTTTCTAGCGGGAACAGATACGCAGTATTTT. Its translation: CASSFLAGTDTQYF.

This clone is a singleton in its sample. The chain uses TRBV10-1 and TRBJ1-4, with D possibly TRBD1 on 6 matching bases. The CDR3 loop spans 13 amino acids. Trimming stripped 7 bases from V and 7 bases from J, with 13 bases between. Germline V gives CDR1 WNHNN, CDR2 SYGVQD (reference sequence). In DNA form, the CDR3 reads TGCGCCAGCAAGGGGGACTACACTGAAAAACTGTTTTTT. It specifies CASKGDYTEKLFF.

This chain links TRBV30 with TRBJ1-1, with a possible D match to TRBD1 (5 bases). The germline CDR1 and CDR2 sequences are GTSNPN and SVGIG (reference sequence). The CDR3 extends over 11 amino acids. With 1 base removed from V and 8 bases from J, the gap between germline ends came to 8 bases. Here the CDR3 DNA reads TGTGCCTGGAGTGGGGGGGGAGAAGCTTTCTTT. It yields the protein CAWSGGGEAFF. The complete variable domain, with remaining parts taken from reference TRBV30 and TRBJ1-1, reads SQTIHQWPATLVQPVGSPLSLECTVEGTSNPNLYWYRQAAGRGLQLLFYSVGIGQISSEVPQNLSASRPQDRQFILSSKKLLLSDSGFYLCAWSGGGEAFFGQGTRLTVV.

The V and J genes are TRBV5-6 and TRBJ2-7; D is perhaps TRBD2 (6 bases). This CDR3 is 16 amino acids long. Trimming stripped 4 bases from V and 1 base from J, with 18 bases between. Germline CDR1 SGHDT, CDR2 YYEEEE. The CDR3, as DNA: TGTGCCAGCAGCGCCACGGGACTCCGTTCTTCCTACGAGCAGTACTTC. Its translation: CASSATGLRSSYEQYF.

Only a few counts were recorded for this clone. The chain recombines TRBV2 with TRBJ2-7, with D perhaps matching TRBD1 (6 bases). The CDR3 runs to 15 residues. V lost 3 bases and J 3 bases, leaving 15 bases between the germline ends. CDR1 is SNHLY, CDR2 FYNNEI, per germline. CDR3 nucleotide sequence: TGTGCCAGCAGTGATATGGTGACAGGCCGCTACGAGCAGTACTTC. As protein: CASSDMVTGRYEQYF.

This CDR3 reads CASRGPGLQINEQFF. In DNA, the CDR3 is TGTGCCAGCAGAGGTCCGGGACTCCAGATCAATGAGCAGTTCTTC. The V gene is TRBV28, the J gene TRBJ2-1, with D maybe TRBD2 (6 bases). The V end lost 6 bases, the J end lost 6 bases, and 18 bases lay between the germline ends. Germline V gene lookup returns CDR1 MDHEN and CDR2 SYDVKM. The CDR3 extends over 15 amino acids.

The chain uses TRBV5-1 and TRBJ1-1; D is ambiguous. The CDR3 sequence is 15 residues long. V lost 2 bases and J lost 1, with 12 bases in between. Germline CDR1 is SGHRS and CDR2 is YFSETQ. This CDR3 reads CASSLGGQPNTEAFF. The CDR3 DNA reads as TGCGCCAGCAGCTTAGGCGGTCAGCCGAACACTGAAGCTTTCTTT. Full variable domain (remainder filled in from reference TRBV5-1 and TRBJ1-1): KAGVTQTPRYLIKTRGQQVTLSCSPISGHRSVSWYQQTPGQGLQFLFEYFSETQRNKGNFPGRFSGRQFSNSRSEMNVSTLELGDSALYLCASSLGGQPNTEAFFGQGTRLTVV.

The V call is TRBV18, the J call TRBJ1-4, with 7 bases that match TRBD1. The CDR3 has 15 residues. Germline lookup yields CDR1 KGHSH and CDR2 LQKENI. With V trimmed by 2 bases and J by 0 bases, 0 bases remained unmatched. In nucleotides, the CDR3 is TGTGCCAGCTCACCAGACAGGGCAACTAATGAAAAACTGTTTTTT. It translates to CASSPDRATNEKLFF. Full variable domain (remainder filled in from reference TRBV18 and TRBJ1-4): NAGVMQNPRHLVRRRGQEARLRCSPMKGHSHVYWYRQLPEEGLKFMVYLQKENIIDESGMPKERFSAEFPKEGPSILRIQQVVRGDSAAYFCASSPDRATNEKLFFGSGTQLSVL.

This chain uses TRBV4-1 with TRBJ1-6; D call uncertain. Looked up from germline, CDR1 is MGHRA and CDR2 is YSYEKL. This CDR3 contains 13 residues. Trimming cost V 1 base and J 7 bases, with 5 bases left between them. The CDR3 coding sequence is TGCGCCAGCAGCCAAGCCTCCAATTCACCCCTCCACTTT. Translating it yields CASSQASNSPLHF.

This chain links TRBV5-4 with TRBJ1-2; D possibly corresponds to TRBD1 (6 bases). The CDR3 runs to 14 residues. V gave up 1 base and J gave up 4 bases, with 11 bases separating them. Germline-derived CDR1 and CDR2 are SGHNT and YYREEE (reference sequence). The CDR3 region has the DNA TGTGCCAGCAGCTTGACCCAGGGGATCTATGGCTACACCTTC. As protein: CASSLTQGIYGYTF.

The chain carries TRBV15 and TRBJ2-7, with 8 nucleotides matching TRBD1. The junction had 9 bases not matched to a gene; V was cut back by 5 bases and J by 6 bases. In germline, CDR1 is LNHNV, CDR2 YYDKDF (reference sequence). The CDR3 consists of 14 residues. The CDR3 nucleotides read TGTGCCACCAGCTCCCGGACAGGGAATCGCGAGCAGTACTTC. Its protein product is CATSSRTGNREQYF.

The table lists this clone with a count of one. V is TRBV29-1 and J is TRBJ2-7; 9 positions agree with TRBD1. Germline V lookup: CDR1 SQVTM, CDR2 ANQGSEA. V shed 6 bases and J 0 bases; nucleotides not matched to a gene: 6. There are 14 residues in the CDR3. The CDR3: CSVDPGQGSYEQYF. DNA for the CDR3: TGCAGCGTCGATCCGGGACAGGGCTCCTACGAGCAGTACTTC.

This chain connects TRBV6-6 to TRBJ2-5, with a tentative D call TRBD1 (6 bases). The CDR3 consists of 13 residues. Germline CDR1 and CDR2: MNHNY and SVGAGI (reference sequence). V lost 9 bases and J 0 bases, leaving 11 bases between the germline ends. The CDR3 sequence is CASHRAYQETQYF. CDR3 nucleotide sequence: TGTGCCAGTCACAGGGCCTACCAAGAGACCCAGTACTTC.

The chain joins TRBV3-1 (or the pseudogene TRBV3-2) to TRBJ1-2; a possible D gene is TRBD1 (5 bases). The CDR3 runs to 14 residues. The V gene lost 1 base and the J gene lost 5 bases, with 11 bases spanning the gap. The germline V gene encodes CDR1 LGHDT and CDR2 YNNKEL (reference sequence). The CDR3 DNA follows: TGTGCCAGCAGCCAAGCCAGGGATTGGTATGGCTACACCTTC. It codes for CASSQARDWYGYTF.

V gene TRBV7-6 combines with J gene TRBJ2-7, with 7 bases lining up with TRBD1. The germline gives CDR1 SGHVS, CDR2 FNYEAQ. V shed 0 bases and J 6 bases; nucleotides not matched to a gene: 5. This CDR3 is built from 14 residues. The DNA of the CDR3 is TGTGCCAGCAGCTTAGCGCTAGGGGGCAGCGAGCAGTACTTC. Translated, it gives CASSLALGGSEQYF. The full variable domain, in which reference TRBV7-6 and TRBJ2-7 provide the parts outside the CDR3, is GAGVSQSPRYKVTKRGQDVALRCDPISGHVSLYWYRQALGQGPEFLTYFNYEAQQDKSGLPNDRFSAERPEGSISTLTIQRTEQRDSAMYRCASSLALGGSEQYFGPGTRLTVT.